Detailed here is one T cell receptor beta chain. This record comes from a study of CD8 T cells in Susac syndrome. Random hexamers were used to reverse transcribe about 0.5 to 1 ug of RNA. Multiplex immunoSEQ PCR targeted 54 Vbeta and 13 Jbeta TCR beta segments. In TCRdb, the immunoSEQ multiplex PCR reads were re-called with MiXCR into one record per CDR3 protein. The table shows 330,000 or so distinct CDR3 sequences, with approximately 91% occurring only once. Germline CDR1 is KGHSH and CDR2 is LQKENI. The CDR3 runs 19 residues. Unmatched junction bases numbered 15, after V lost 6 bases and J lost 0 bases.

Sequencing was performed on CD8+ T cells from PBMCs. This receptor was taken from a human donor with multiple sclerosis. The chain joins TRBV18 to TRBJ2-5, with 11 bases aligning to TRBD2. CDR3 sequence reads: CASSPRLRATSGDQETQYF. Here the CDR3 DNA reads TGTGCCAGCTCGCCGCGGCTCAGGGCGACTAGCGGGGACCAAGAGACCCAGTACTTC.